This paragraph reports one T cell receptor beta chain. This specimen belongs to a study of identical twins. Trimming stripped 3 bases from V and 0 bases from J, with 8 bases between. The germline V gene has CDR1 SEHNR and CDR2 FQNEAQ (reference sequence). The length of the CDR3 is 14 residues. TCRdb called the 5' RACE reads again in MiXCR, with one record for every CDR3 protein. The sample lists 1.5 million to 2 million distinct CDR3 sequences, less than 40% occurring once. The TCR was taken from a newborn girl in good health. Sequencing was performed on cord blood. The chain uses TRBV7-9 and TRBJ1-1, with D tentatively TRBD1 (5 bases). CDR3 DNA sequence: TGTGCCAGCAGCTTCGAGACAGTGAACACTGAAGCTTTCTTT. This encodes CASSFETVNTEAFF.